These 25 T cell receptor beta chains were sequenced from one sample in a study of T-cell memory formation after mild COVID-19 (dated by TCRdb to the early 2020s). Libraries were prepared through 5' RACE. Sequencing instrument: Illumina NovaSeq 6000. Through fastp at Q25 and MiXCR, TCRdb rebuilt clones from the public reads, retaining in-frame beta chains. Identical CDR3 protein sequences are pooled into one entry, listed with their most common genes and DNA. The table for this sample lists over 120,000 distinct CDR3 sequences; roughly 21% of them were counted only once. Together, the top ten hold about 2.3% of the sample. The sample taken for sequencing was PBMCs or a T cell subset sorted from them (not recorded which). The source of these receptors is an adult woman who had mild COVID-19 (a few samples of this study predate the infection). The sample titles of this study are shuffled in the database, so cell type and time point are left out; the donor was told from shared clones.

This clonotype was observed a handful of times. This chain joins TRBV5-1 and TRBJ2-5; D may be TRBD1 or TRBD2 (6 bases each). Germline CDR1 reads SGHRS; CDR2 reads YFSETQ. The CDR3 contains 16 residues. Trimming stripped 0 bases from V and 4 bases from J, with 16 bases between. CDR3 sequence reads: CASSLARGPQRETQYF. DNA for the CDR3: TGCGCCAGCAGCTTGGCCCGGGGGCCGCAACGAGAGACCCAGTACTTC.

The chain couples TRBV5-5 to TRBJ2-7; TRBD1 is a possible D gene (5 bases). V was pared by 0 bases and J by 3 bases, with 13 bases between. Per the germline V gene, CDR1 is SGHKS and CDR2 is YYEKEE (reference sequence). CDR3 length equals 15 residues. As DNA, the CDR3 is TGTGCCAGCAGCTTGGGGCAGGGTAACTTCTACGAGCAGTACTTC. Amino acid sequence: CASSLGQGNFYEQYF.

The CDR3 is CASSLDGAGFTDTQYF. Written as DNA, the CDR3 is TGTGCCAGCAGCTTAGACGGCGCGGGGTTCACAGATACGCAGTATTTT. The chain recombines TRBV7-8 with TRBJ2-3; D possibly corresponds to TRBD2 (6 bases). This CDR3 comprises 16 residues. Germline V gene data show CDR1 as SGHVS and CDR2 as FQNEAQ. Trimming took off 1 base at V and 2 bases at J, with 13 bases between the two ends.

J is TRBJ2-6 and V is TRBV5-1; the D gene is possibly TRBD1 (5 bases). With 5 bases removed from V and 0 bases from J, the gap between germline ends came to 12 bases. The germline V gene encodes CDR1 SGHRS and CDR2 YFSETQ. The CDR3 is 16 amino acids. CDR3 bases: TGCGCCAGCAGTTCTACCGACAGCTCTGGGGCCAACGTCCTGACTTTC. Protein sequence: CASSSTDSSGANVLTF.

This chain joins TRBV7-3 and TRBJ2-1; 7 bases fit TRBD2. V trimming: 1 base; J trimming: 8 bases; junction bases outside the gene matches: 8. The CDR3 totals 15 residues. The germline V gene encodes CDR1 SGHTA and CDR2 FQGTGA. CDR3 coding DNA: TGTGCCAGCAGCTTAAGTGGGAGGGCCACAGATGAGCAGTTCTTC. Amino acids: CASSLSGRATDEQFF.

The CDR3 spells CAWRKSGGSNQPQHF. The CDR3 nucleotides read TGTGCCTGGAGGAAATCAGGGGGCTCCAATCAGCCCCAGCATTTT. J is TRBJ1-5 and V is TRBV30, with 8 bases fitting TRBD1. The CDR3 is 15 amino acids. Germline V CDR1 and CDR2: GTSNPN, SVGIG (reference sequence). The J segment lost 3 bases and the V segment lost 3 bases, leaving 7 bases of the junction unmatched.

This clonotype was counted only a few times. The CDR3 nucleotides read TGCGCCAGCAGCTTGGAAAGACAGGGAAAGCCTTTCTTT. It specifies CASSLERQGKPFF. This chain connects TRBV5-1 to TRBJ1-1, with 7 bases fitting TRBD1. This CDR3 is built from 13 residues. The junction had 8 bases not matched to a gene; V was cut back by 0 bases and J by 12 bases. The germline V gene encodes CDR1 SGHRS and CDR2 YFSETQ.

The chain has TRBV29-1 and TRBJ2-3, with TRBD1 identical over 10 bases. Germline CDR1 is SQVTM and CDR2 is ANQGSEA. J gave up 2 bases and V 4 bases, and 12 bases lay outside the gene matches. The length of the CDR3 is 17 residues. The CDR3 DNA sequence: TGCAGCGTTGCCAGGACAGGGGGAGGGAAGAACACAGATACGCAGTATTTT. Translating gives CSVARTGGGKNTDTQYF.

The gene calls are TRBV5-6 and TRBJ1-1; 10 positions match TRBD1. V was pared by 4 bases and J by 10 bases, with 4 bases of the junction left unmatched. The V gene's germline CDR1 is SGHDT and CDR2 YYEEEE. There are 12 residues in the CDR3. As DNA, the CDR3 is TGTGCCAGCAGCCACCGGGACAGGGGAGCTTTCTTT. The encoded protein is CASSHRDRGAFF.

This clonotype turned up a few times. The V and J genes are TRBV4-3 and TRBJ2-7, with D possibly being TRBD1 (7 bases). The CDR3 covers 18 residues. V dropped 3 bases and J dropped 1 base, with 22 bases sitting between them. Germline loops: CDR1 LGHNA, CDR2 YSLEER. DNA for the CDR3: TGCGCCAGCAGCCACGAGGCGGGACAGAACCTTCTGTCCTACGAGCAGTACTTC. Its protein is CASSHEAGQNLLSYEQYF.

The chain carries TRBV12-3 or TRBV12-4 and TRBJ2-5, with 7 positions matching TRBD2. The CDR3 extends over 16 amino acids. With 6 bases clipped from V and 1 base from J, the junction kept 11 bases outside the gene matches. Here the CDR3 reads CASRPLGRGSQETQYF. The CDR3 nucleotides read TGTGCCAGCAGGCCCCTGGGGAGGGGTAGCCAAGAGACCCAGTACTTC.

The rearrangement uses TRBV5-1 and TRBJ2-5; a weak D match, TRBD2 (5 bases). There are 14 residues in the CDR3. V was trimmed by 2 bases and J by 0 bases, leaving 8 bases between them. Germline V lookup: CDR1 SGHRS, CDR2 YFSETQ. CDR3 sequence: CASSFQADQETQYF. In DNA form, the CDR3 reads TGCGCCAGCAGCTTTCAAGCGGACCAAGAGACCCAGTACTTC.

The chain combines TRBV12-3 or TRBV12-4 with TRBJ2-7; TRBD2 aligns across 8 bases. The CDR3 has 15 residues. The V gene end was trimmed by 3 bases and the J gene end by 6 bases; junction bases not matched to a gene: 10. CDR3 bases: TGTGCCAGCAGTTTGTTGGCGGGGCTAGCGGGCGAGCAGTACTTC. Translation gives CASSLLAGLAGEQYF.

The chain combines TRBV12-3 or TRBV12-4 with TRBJ2-7; 8 positions agree with TRBD1. The CDR3 totals 16 residues. V was clipped by 6 bases and J by 3 bases; unmatched bases: 13. The CDR3 region is CASSPGRGQGGYEQYF. The CDR3 DNA is TGTGCCAGCAGCCCCGGGAGAGGACAGGGAGGCTACGAGCAGTACTTC.

This chain connects TRBV12-3 or TRBV12-4 to TRBJ1-2; no definite D call. This CDR3 is 13 amino acids long. V was trimmed by 5 bases and J by 6 bases, leaving 13 bases between them. DNA for the CDR3: TGTGCCAGCAGTGCCTTTTATGTCGATGGCTACACCTTC. Its protein is CASSAFYVDGYTF.

The V call is TRBV6-5, the J call TRBJ2-1, with 8 bases matching TRBD2. Germline CDR1 and CDR2: MNHEY and SVGAGI. CDR3 length: 17 amino acids. J lost 9 bases, V lost 7 bases, and 20 bases had no gene match. The DNA for the CDR3 is TGTGCCAGCACCCCCGGTGGGGGCGGGAGGCCGCGGGGTGAGCAGTTCTTC. It codes for CASTPGGGGRPRGEQFF.

The chain couples TRBV20-1 to TRBJ2-3, with 8 bases lining up with TRBD2. J gave up 3 bases and V 3 bases, and 11 bases lay outside the gene matches. From germline, CDR1 is DFQATT and CDR2 SNEGSKA (reference sequence). The CDR3 is 16 residues long. Here the CDR3 DNA reads TGCAGTGCTAGCCCCATAGCGGGGCCAATAACAGATACGCAGTATTTT. Its translation is CSASPIAGPITDTQYF.

The chain combines TRBV24-1 with TRBJ2-2; D gene uncertain. The germline CDR1 and CDR2 sequences are KGHDR and SFDVKD. V was cut by 6 bases and J by 3 bases, with 10 bases left in between. This CDR3 spans 14 amino acids. CDR3 residues: CATSLSRDTGELFF. CDR3 in DNA: TGTGCCACCAGTCTCTCACGGGACACCGGGGAGCTGTTTTTT.

This sequence joins TRBV4-2 and TRBJ2-3, with D possibly matching TRBD2 (6 bases). This CDR3 comprises 17 residues. Germline CDR1 LGHNA, CDR2 YNFKEQ. V was pared by 2 bases and J by 4 bases, with 19 bases between. The CDR3 DNA sequence: TGTGCCAGCAGCCAATCCCCCGCGGGGTTGGTAGCAGATACGCAGTATTTT. Amino acids: CASSQSPAGLVADTQYF.

This chain links TRBV6-5 with TRBJ2-2, with D unclear. Germline V lookup: CDR1 MNHEY, CDR2 SVGAGI. The CDR3 runs to 15 residues. V was trimmed by 2 bases and J by 0 bases, leaving 7 bases between them. CDR3 DNA: TGTGCCAGCAGTTACGGGCTAGCGAACACCGGGGAGCTGTTTTTT. This encodes CASSYGLANTGELFF.

This chain links TRBV10-3 with TRBJ1-2; D not resolved. The CDR3 has 13 residues. Between the trimmed V and J ends, which lost 3 bases and 2 bases, there was a span of 7 bases. Looked up from germline, CDR1 is ENHRY and CDR2 is SYGVKD. DNA of the CDR3: TGTGCCATCAGTGAAGCGGCAAACTATGGCTACACCTTC. This sequence encodes CAISEAANYGYTF.

This clonotype was detected ten times or more. J is TRBJ2-4 and V is TRBV12-3 or TRBV12-4; D call uncertain. Trimming took 7 bases from V and 0 from J, leaving 10 bases between them. This CDR3 region has 14 residues. CDR3: CASTRGVAKNIQYF. In DNA form, the CDR3 reads TGTGCCAGCACCCGTGGGGTAGCCAAAAACATTCAGTACTTC.

The CDR3 DNA reads as TGTGCCAGCAGACGAAACCGACAGAGCTCTGGAAACACCATATATTTT. Translated: CASRRNRQSSGNTIYF. V and J are TRBV6-5 and TRBJ1-3, with D possibly matching TRBD1 (5 bases). V lost 6 bases, J lost 0 bases, and 15 bases lay in between. CDR3 length: 16 residues. From germline, CDR1 is MNHEY and CDR2 SVGAGI.

This clonotype was detected a few times. A much bigger clone sits one base away, suggesting this may be a read error. The gene calls are TRBV7-8 and TRBJ1-2; D remains ambiguous. This CDR3 spans 17 amino acids. V shed 5 bases and J shed 0 bases, with 19 bases lying between them. The V gene's germline CDR1 is SGHVS and CDR2 FQNEAQ. The CDR3 protein is CASSPDGDSKANYGYTF. The CDR3 DNA sequence: TGTGCCAGCAGCCCAGACGGGGATTCCAAGGCTAACTATGGCTACACCTTC.

This chain uses TRBV10-3 with TRBJ2-1; maybe TRBD1 (7 bases). This CDR3 has 11 residues. Per germline, CDR1 ENHRY and CDR2 SYGVKD. V was clipped by 6 bases and J by 8 bases, with 8 bases between them. In DNA, the CDR3 is TGTGCCATCAGCAGGGGGGATGAGCAGTTCTTC. Amino acids: CAISRGDEQFF.